This TCR beta chain appears in the sequencing data of a study of blood T cell repertoires in COVID-19. Study overall: Samples taken during acute and convalescent COVID-19 were collected in the United States, Italy and Spain. T cells, B-cell-depleted T cells, or PBMCs provided the cDNA or gDNA that served as material.

This clone was seen a handful of times. In the authors' workflow: Estimation of nucleated cell counts relied on the amplification of reference gene primers. Libraries were prepared by immunoSEQ multiplex PCR; TCRdb keeps only in-frame clonotypes and omits some of them. That table furnishes V, J and clone size, whereas the DNA furnished D and trimming. This table has more than 70,000 clones, more than 75% appearing once. Specimen: peripheral blood. The receptor was isolated from a man between 45 and 60 years old with active or convalescent COVID-19.

CDR3 in amino acids: CASSFDGESGYTF. The CDR3 nucleotides read TGTGCCAGCAGCTTTGATGGGGAGAGTGGCTACACCTTC. This chain links TRBV5-5 with TRBJ1-2; D remains ambiguous. CDR1 SGHKS and CDR2 YYEKEE come from the germline V gene (reference sequence). V lost 2 bases, J lost 7 bases, and 12 bases lay in between. The CDR3 contains 13 residues.